This passage covers 5 T cell receptor beta chains from one sample sequenced in a study of cytomegalovirus exposure and HLA in healthy donors. TCRdb keeps only in-frame clones here, not all; method: immunoSEQ multiplex PCR. The data contain 150,000 to 200,000 clones, approximately 90% of them seen just once; the ten biggest clones take up 3%. Sequencing input: PBMCs. Receptors were obtained from a man in his late teens or twenties in good health and CMV-seronegative.

This chain joins TRBV5-4 and TRBJ1-2; 8 nucleotides align to TRBD1. The junction had 13 bases not matched to a gene; V was cut back by 4 bases and J by 5 bases. The CDR3 totals 16 residues. Germline assignment: CDR1 SGHNT and CDR2 YYREEE (reference sequence). The CDR3 DNA reads as TGTGCCAGCAGCCCGAAACCCGGACAGGGAGATTATGGCTACACCTTC. It translates to CASSPKPGQGDYGYTF.

The rearrangement uses TRBV7-9 and TRBJ1-5, with TRBD1 identical over 9 bases. This CDR3 spans 14 amino acids. Germline V gene data show CDR1 as SEHNR and CDR2 as FQNEAQ (reference sequence). With 4 bases clipped from V and 6 bases from J, the junction kept 4 bases outside the gene matches. The CDR3, as DNA: TGTGCCAGCAGCTCGACAGGGGGGGGTCAGCCCCAGCATTTT. Translating gives CASSSTGGGQPQHF.

The chain carries TRBV10-3 and TRBJ1-1, with 7 bases identical to TRBD1. V lost 6 bases, J lost 1 base, and 2 bases stayed unmatched. The CDR3 contains 13 residues. The germline CDR1 and CDR2 sequences are ENHRY and SYGVKD. DNA for the CDR3: TGTGCCATCAGCGGGACAGAGAACACTGAAGCTTTCTTT. Translating it yields CAISGTENTEAFF.

The chain employs TRBV4-1 and TRBJ2-1; 10 bases match TRBD2. CDR1 and CDR2 (germline): MGHRA, YSYEKL. V dropped 0 bases and J dropped 6; count of bases not matched to a gene: 5. This CDR3 has 16 amino acids. As DNA, the CDR3 is TGCGCCAGCAGCCAAGATGTTAGCGGGGGGAGCAATGAGCAGTTCTTC. As protein: CASSQDVSGGSNEQFF.

This clone was found a few times. V gene TRBV6-5 combines with J gene TRBJ1-2; possible D gene TRBD1, 5 bases. CDR1 is MNHEY, CDR2 SVGAGI, per germline. The CDR3 loop spans 12 amino acids. The V end lost 5 bases, the J end lost 5 bases, and 9 bases lay between the germline ends. Here the CDR3 DNA reads TGTGCCAGCAGTACCCAGGGATATGGCTACACCTTC. Translating gives CASSTQGYGYTF.